This T cell receptor beta chain was observed in a study of blood T cell repertoires in COVID-19. On the study more broadly: The origin of the acute and convalescent COVID-19 samples was the United States, Italy and Spain. Sources were T cells, B-cell-depleted T cells, or PBMCs; the material itself was cDNA or gDNA.

In the authors' methods: Nucleated cell number was recorded as an estimate derived from reference gene primer amplification. The repertoire was sequenced with immunoSEQ multiplex PCR; TCRdb's copy has only in-frame clones and lacks some. V, J and clone size are those of that table, while D and trimming were read from the DNA. The repertoire consists of 200,000 to 250,000 clones, with about 89% occurring once and the leading ten covering about 5%. Looked up from germline, CDR1 is MNHEY and CDR2 is SVGAGI. The CDR3 has 13 amino acids. Trimming left V 5 bases short and J 5 bases short, with 12 bases between.

The V gene is TRBV6-5, the J gene TRBJ2-5, with a possible D match to TRBD1 (6 bases). Sequenced sample: peripheral blood. The sequence came from a woman in her forties with acute or convalescent COVID-19. The CDR3 loop is CASSIQGRETQYF. The CDR3, as DNA: TGTGCCAGCAGTATACAGGGTCGGGAGACCCAGTACTTC.